Given below is one T cell receptor (beta chain) in context. Its antigen is not identified. The CDR3 contains 16 residues. The germline V and J ends were trimmed by 3 bases and 7 bases, with 19 bases remaining between them. CDR1 and CDR2 (germline): SEHNR, FQNEAQ (reference sequence). Some clones are missing from TCRdb's copy, which holds only in-frame ones; the method was immunoSEQ multiplex PCR. The profile shows 2,600 or so clones, about four fifths of them singletons. The data belong to a study of T cell repertoires in ileal Crohn's disease. Whole-study context: The M6 sample came from neoterminal ileum during colonoscopy after surgery.

Study-level points and caveats: Clonal expansions were more frequent in active smokers than non-smokers at surgery. Clonality above 26.8% at surgery always came with endoscopic recurrence.

Time point of the sample: neoterminal ileum biopsy at postoperative endoscopy, about 6 months after surgery. Patients were adults with ileal or ileocolonic Crohn's disease needing resection. This rearrangement joins TRBV7-9 to TRBJ2-1, with D possibly TRBD1 on 6 matching bases. Sequencing was carried out using ileal tissue. The source is an adult with Crohn's disease. The CDR3 DNA reads as TGTGCCAGCAGCTTCGCTACAGGGTCGGGTGGGAATGAGCAGTTCTTC. It codes for CASSFATGSGGNEQFF.